Below, 25 T cell receptor beta chains from the same sample are listed, as sequenced in a study of cytomegalovirus exposure and HLA in healthy donors. PCR primers comprised 60 Vbeta and 13 Jbeta primers. Repertoires were generated with immunoSEQ multiplex PCR, while TCRdb's copy carries only in-frame clones and drops some. The repertoire holds hundreds of thousands of clones, with 75% to 80% as singletons. Sequencing was done on a sample of PBMCs. These receptors were obtained from a male donor in good health and CMV-seronegative.

This clone was counted between two and nine times. V and J are TRBV10-2 and TRBJ2-3; D unresolved. With 5 bases removed from V and 5 bases from J, the gap between germline ends came to 5 bases. This CDR3 region has 11 residues. From germline, CDR1 is WSHSY and CDR2 SAAADI. The CDR3 protein is CASSQKDTQYF. For the CDR3, the DNA is TGCGCCAGCAGTCAGAAAGATACGCAGTATTTT.

The chain employs TRBV5-4 and TRBJ2-1; 10 bases map to TRBD2. Germline CDR1 and CDR2: SGHNT and YYREEE (reference sequence). This CDR3 has 15 amino acids. Losses at the gene ends were 2 bases for V and 8 bases for J; bases not matched to a gene: 7. Here the CDR3 reads CASSFHLAGVHEQFF. The DNA of the CDR3 is TGTGCCAGCAGCTTCCACCTAGCGGGAGTTCATGAGCAGTTCTTC.

The chain links TRBV5-1 to TRBJ2-7, with a possible D match to TRBD1 (5 bases). CDR1 and CDR2 (germline): SGHRS, YFSETQ. The V end was cut by 4 bases, the J end by 3 bases, with 17 bases between. The CDR3 has 15 residues. The CDR3 region has the DNA TGCGCCAGCAGCGAGGAGACCACAGGTGTCTACGAGCAGTACTTC. Its protein is CASSEETTGVYEQYF.

The CDR3 region has the DNA TGTGCCAGTAGTACGCAGGGGGCGAACACTGAAGCTTTCTTT. Translated: CASSTQGANTEAFF. This chain links TRBV19 with TRBJ1-1, with TRBD1 identical over 8 bases. Germline trimming cut 4 bases from V and 1 base from J; bases unmatched to any gene: 2. The CDR3 has 14 amino acids. Germline CDR1 reads LNHDA; CDR2 reads SQIVND (reference sequence).

This sequence joins TRBV6-1 and TRBJ2-7; 7 bases are a match to TRBD1. The CDR3 totals 14 residues. V shed 6 bases, J shed 3 bases, and the junction held 8 bases outside the gene matches. Germline values: CDR1 MNHNS, CDR2 SASEGT. CDR3 amino acids: CASRHRDSIYEQYF. CDR3 DNA sequence: TGTGCCAGCAGACACCGGGACAGCATCTACGAGCAGTACTTC.

V and J are TRBV6-1 and TRBJ2-4; 10 nucleotides match TRBD1. CDR3 size: 15 residues. Trimming at V came to 7 bases and at J to 2 bases, leaving 5 bases not matched to a gene. Germline CDR1 MNHNS, CDR2 SASEGT. The CDR3 loop is CASTGTGEPKNIQYF. CDR3 DNA sequence: TGTGCCAGCACTGGGACAGGGGAGCCCAAAAACATTCAGTACTTC.

The V gene is TRBV7-9, the J gene TRBJ2-2, with a possible D match to TRBD2 (6 bases). Between the trimmed V and J ends, which lost 5 bases and 5 bases, there was a span of 18 bases. Germline CDR1 SEHNR, CDR2 FQNEAQ (reference sequence). The CDR3 totals 16 residues. The CDR3 nucleotides are TGTGCCAGCAGCCGTCCGGGGGACCAGTTGACCGGGGAGCTGTTTTTT. Its protein product is CASSRPGDQLTGELFF.

This rearrangement joins TRBV5-1 to TRBJ2-7; 7 nucleotides align to TRBD1. The J segment lost 6 bases and the V segment lost 0 bases, leaving 6 bases of the junction unmatched. The CDR3 is 14 amino acids. Germline-derived CDR1 and CDR2 are SGHRS and YFSETQ. The CDR3 sequence is CASSLAGDRVEQYF. For the CDR3, the DNA is TGCGCCAGCAGCTTGGCCGGAGACAGGGTCGAGCAGTACTTC.

This clone was detected once. The chain has TRBV11-2 and TRBJ2-7; TRBD2 is a possible D gene (5 bases). V lost 1 base to trimming and J lost 2 bases, with 15 bases between them. This CDR3 is built from 16 residues. The V gene's germline CDR1 is SGHAT and CDR2 FQNNGV. The CDR3 DNA follows: TGTGCCAGCAGCTTAGCTCTAGCAGTGCCTACCTACGAGCAGTACTTC. Encoded protein: CASSLALAVPTYEQYF.

A word on this clone: This same CDR3 is encoded by further DNA sequences in the sample. The rearrangement joins TRBV7-8 to TRBJ2-7, with TRBD1 matching over 8 bases. The CDR3 is made up of 15 amino acids. From germline, CDR1 is SGHVS and CDR2 FQNEAQ. V dropped 6 bases and J dropped 3; count of bases not matched to a gene: 10. The CDR3 reads CASSLGGTGGYEQYF. CDR3 nucleotides: TGTGCCAGCAGTCTAGGGGGTACAGGGGGCTACGAGCAGTACTTC.

The gene calls are TRBV27 and TRBJ1-2, with D unresolved. Trimming left V 1 base short and J 6 bases short, with 18 bases between. CDR1 is MNHEY, CDR2 SMNVEV, per germline (reference sequence). This CDR3 has 16 residues. This CDR3 reads CASSLLPTPSSDGYTF. The CDR3, as DNA: TGTGCCAGCAGTTTATTGCCTACCCCCTCCTCTGATGGCTACACCTTC.

The rearrangement links TRBV10-3 to TRBJ2-7; D is possibly TRBD1 (5 bases). The CDR3 has 18 residues. Trimming took 1 base from V and 0 from J, leaving 19 bases between them. CDR1 is ENHRY, CDR2 SYGVKD, per germline. The DNA for the CDR3 is TGTGCCATCAGTGAGTTGATAGGGGTCACACTACTCTCCTACGAGCAGTACTTC. The encoded protein is CAISELIGVTLLSYEQYF.

V usage is TRBV18 and J usage is TRBJ2-7, with 11 bases matching TRBD2. The V and J ends lost 2 bases and 3 bases, in that order; junction bases with no gene match: 15. The germline V gene has CDR1 KGHSH and CDR2 LQKENI. The CDR3 runs 19 residues. CDR3 in amino acids: CASSPSLSEIAGGIYEQYF. In DNA, the CDR3 is TGTGCCAGCTCACCATCATTGTCCGAAATAGCGGGGGGGATCTACGAGCAGTACTTC.

This clone was counted between two and nine times. This chain uses TRBV27 with TRBJ2-2, with D uncertain. This CDR3 has 12 residues. Germline lookup yields CDR1 MNHEY and CDR2 SMNVEV (reference sequence). V lost 4 bases and J 8 bases, leaving 8 bases between the germline ends. The CDR3 DNA reads as TGTGCCAGCAGTTGGGCCAGGGGGGAGCTGTTTTTT. Encoded protein: CASSWARGELFF.

The rearrangement links TRBV5-6 to TRBJ2-5; TRBD1 matches at 7 bases. The junction had 10 bases not matched to a gene; V was cut back by 9 bases and J by 2 bases. This CDR3 spans 14 amino acids. Germline lookup yields CDR1 SGHDT and CDR2 YYEEEE. The CDR3 DNA reads as TGTGCCACCATCCGACAGGGTAATCAAGAGACCCAGTACTTC. Encoded protein: CATIRQGNQETQYF.

This chain connects TRBV5-4 to TRBJ1-1; 9 bases map to TRBD1. The CDR3 is 15 amino acids. The junction had 1 base not matched to a gene; V was cut back by 0 bases and J by 1 base. Germline V lookup: CDR1 SGHNT, CDR2 YYREEE (reference sequence). The CDR3: CASSLAGQGNTEAFF. The DNA for the CDR3 is TGTGCCAGCAGCTTGGCGGGACAGGGGAACACTGAAGCTTTCTTT.

The V and J genes are TRBV6-5 and TRBJ1-4; 9 positions agree with TRBD1. CDR1 MNHEY and CDR2 SVGAGI come from the germline V gene. V lost 7 bases, J lost 7 bases, and 10 bases stayed unmatched. The CDR3 has 15 residues. The CDR3 DNA reads TGTGCCAGCATAAACTCACAGGGGGCGGCTGAAAAACTGTTTTTT. This encodes CASINSQGAAEKLFF.

The chain combines TRBV15 with TRBJ2-7; maybe TRBD2 (6 bases). This CDR3 contains 14 residues. V was shortened by 0 bases and J by 3 bases, with 9 bases between the two germline ends. Per germline, CDR1 LNHNV and CDR2 YYDKDF (reference sequence). The CDR3 loop reads CATSREGLSYEQYF. Here the CDR3 DNA reads TGTGCCACCAGCAGAGAGGGACTTAGCTACGAGCAGTACTTC.

CDR3 in amino acids: CASPLTGPGNTIYF. The CDR3 coding sequence is TGTGCCAGTCCTCTGACAGGGCCTGGAAACACCATATATTTT. The V and J genes are TRBV19 and TRBJ1-3; 7 positions agree with TRBD1. V trimming: 8 bases; J trimming: 2 bases; junction bases outside the gene matches: 6. From germline, CDR1 is LNHDA and CDR2 SQIVND (reference sequence). This CDR3 is 14 amino acids long.

This chain uses TRBV7-9 with TRBJ2-7, with 9 bases identical to TRBD1. The CDR3 sequence is 15 residues long. The germline V gene encodes CDR1 SEHNR and CDR2 FQNEAQ (reference sequence). V lost 8 bases and J lost 2; bases outside the gene matches: 10. The chain's CDR3 is CASVQGTGIPYEQYF. The CDR3 coding sequence is TGTGCCAGCGTACAAGGGACAGGGATTCCCTACGAGCAGTACTTC. The variable domain in full, completed from reference TRBV7-9 and TRBJ2-7, reads DTGVSQNPRHKITKRGQNVTFRCDPISEHNRLYWYRQTLGQGPEFLTYFQNEAQLEKSRLLSDRFSAERPKGSFSTLEIQRTEQGDSAMYLCASVQGTGIPYEQYFGPGTRLTVT.

The chain uses TRBV5-1 and TRBJ2-3, with 7 bases lining up with TRBD2. With V trimmed by 0 bases and J by 1 base, 2 bases remained unmatched. CDR3 length equals 15 residues. Germline CDR1 reads SGHRS; CDR2 reads YFSETQ. This chain's CDR3 is CASSLVLAGTDTQYF. The CDR3 nucleotides read TGCGCCAGCAGCTTGGTTCTAGCGGGCACAGATACGCAGTATTTT.

This clone turned up a few times. This chain links TRBV9 with TRBJ2-3, with 8 bases that match TRBD2. Germline CDR1 and CDR2: SGDLS and YYNGEE. The CDR3 is made up of 16 amino acids. V shed 1 base, J shed 4 bases, and the junction held 8 bases outside the gene matches. Written as DNA, the CDR3 is TGTGCCAGCAGCGTAATGGGCGGGGGGATCGCAGATACGCAGTATTTT. Translation gives CASSVMGGGIADTQYF.

The rearrangement uses TRBV21-1 and TRBJ1-2; the D call in the table, TRBD1, was not verified against the DNA. TRBV21-1 is a listed pseudogene. The CDR3 is made up of 16 amino acids. The CDR3 DNA sequence: TGTGCCAGCAGGGGACAGGGGGCTGGGCCCAACTATGGCTACACCTTC. Encoded protein: CASRGQGAGPNYGYTF.

This sequence joins TRBV30 and TRBJ1-2; 7 nucleotides match TRBD1. V was clipped by 2 bases and J by 7 bases; unmatched bases: 10. The CDR3 covers 14 residues. CDR1 and CDR2 from the germline V gene are GTSNPN and SVGIG (reference sequence). In DNA form, the CDR3 reads TGTGCCTGGAGTTCCCCAGGGGGGCAGATTGGCTACACCTTC. Its protein product is CAWSSPGGQIGYTF.

The chain carries TRBV7-9 and TRBJ2-7, with D possibly being TRBD1 (5 bases). The germline V gene encodes CDR1 SEHNR and CDR2 FQNEAQ (reference sequence). Trimming shortened V by 5 bases and J by 2 bases, and 13 bases separated the two germline ends. This CDR3 is 14 amino acids long. CDR3 nucleotides: TGTGCCAGCAGCCCCCCACAGGAAACCTACGAGCAGTACTTC. It translates to CASSPPQETYEQYF.